The 14 T cell receptor beta chains in this list originate from one sample, sequenced in a study of blood T cell repertoires in COVID-19 (TCRdb year 2020). Libraries were made using the immunoSEQ multiplex PCR assay. Here the immuneACCESS table is served through TCRdb, limited to in-frame sequences with V and J called. Missing clones are a known gap in these copies; in checked studies unresolved V genes cover under half, and the rest lacks a known reason. The sample table records about 160,000 clones; about 93% of these occur just once. The ten largest clones capture approximately 4.6% of the sample. Sequenced: peripheral blood. The receptor source for this set is a woman aged 45-65 years with acute or convalescent COVID-19.

This clone was observed once. The V gene is TRBV6-2 or TRBV6-3, the J gene TRBJ1-2; 7 bases are shared with TRBD1. This CDR3 is 14 amino acids long. CDR1 and CDR2 (germline): MNHEY, SVGEGT. The V segment lost 0 bases and the J segment 6 bases; nucleotides outside the gene matches: 4. In nucleotides, the CDR3 is TGTGCCAGCAGTTACTCGACAGGGCAGGATGGCTACACCTTC. Protein sequence: CASSYSTGQDGYTF.

CDR3 region: CASSPGTANYGYTF. For the CDR3, the DNA is TGCGCCAGCAGCCCCGGGACAGCTAACTATGGCTACACCTTC. The rearrangement uses TRBV4-3 and TRBJ1-2; 7 positions agree with TRBD1. This CDR3 spans 14 amino acids. Germline V CDR1 and CDR2: LGHNA, YSLEER. The V gene end was trimmed by 4 bases and the J gene end by 0 bases; junction bases not matched to a gene: 2.

V is TRBV6-2 or TRBV6-3 and J is TRBJ2-3, with D tentatively TRBD2 (6 bases). V was cut by 4 bases and J by 3 bases, with 17 bases left in between. The CDR3 runs to 16 residues. Germline CDR1 and CDR2: MNHEY and SVGEGT. The CDR3 loop reads CASSSPRGGGTDTQYF. CDR3 coding DNA: TGTGCCAGCAGTTCTCCGAGGGGAGGCGGAACAGATACGCAGTATTTT.

The rearrangement links TRBV7-6 to TRBJ2-5; no definite D call. The CDR3 is made up of 12 amino acids. The germline V gene encodes CDR1 SGHVS and CDR2 FNYEAQ. Trimming took off 1 base at V and 4 bases at J, with 4 bases between the two ends. The CDR3 is CASSLVGETQYF. For the CDR3, the DNA is TGTGCCAGCAGCTTAGTCGGAGAGACCCAGTACTTC.

In DNA form, the CDR3 reads TGTGCCAGCAGGCGGGGGCAGAAGTCCTACGAGCAGTACTTC. The encoded protein is CASRRGQKSYEQYF. V is TRBV6-5 and J is TRBJ2-7; weak D call: TRBD2 (7 bases). This CDR3 spans 14 amino acids. Trimming stripped 6 bases from V and 1 base from J, with 13 bases between. CDR1 MNHEY and CDR2 SVGAGI come from the germline V gene.

The count of this clone is one. The CDR3 loop reads CASSLKGNTQYF. In DNA, the CDR3 is TGTGCCAGCAGCTTAAAGGGGAATACGCAGTATTTT. This sequence joins TRBV7-3 and TRBJ2-3; possible D gene TRBD1, 5 bases. This CDR3 region has 12 residues. Trimming pared 1 base from V and 7 bases from J, leaving 6 bases between. Germline loops: CDR1 SGHTA, CDR2 FQGTGA.

The chain uses TRBV19 and TRBJ2-7, with D possibly being TRBD2 (6 bases). There are 13 residues in the CDR3. V was shortened by 5 bases and J by 1 base, with 9 bases between the two germline ends. CDR1 and CDR2 from the germline V gene are LNHDA and SQIVND (reference sequence). CDR3 in amino acids: CASSFGTSYEQYF. The CDR3 nucleotides read TGTGCCAGTAGTTTCGGGACTTCCTACGAGCAGTACTTC.

The chain uses TRBV7-9 and TRBJ1-1, with 7 bases identical to TRBD1. Germline CDR1 is SEHNR and CDR2 is FQNEAQ (reference sequence). The CDR3 sequence is 17 residues long. V shed 0 bases, J shed 2 bases, and the junction held 9 bases outside the gene matches. The CDR3 spells CASSLASAGTDNTEAFF. The CDR3, as DNA: TGTGCCAGCAGCTTAGCGAGTGCCGGGACAGATAACACTGAAGCTTTCTTT. The whole variable domain, filled in from reference TRBV7-9 and TRBJ1-1, reads DTGVSQNPRHKITKRGQNVTFRCDPISEHNRLYWYRQTLGQGPEFLTYFQNEAQLEKSRLLSDRFSAERPKGSFSTLEIQRTEQGDSAMYLCASSLASAGTDNTEAFFGQGTRLTVV.

V usage is TRBV7-2 and J usage is TRBJ1-1; 8 nucleotides match TRBD1. Germline V lookup: CDR1 SGHTA, CDR2 FQGNSA. J was trimmed by 3 bases and V by 0 bases; bases with no gene match: 3. The CDR3 has 15 residues. In DNA form, the CDR3 reads TGTGCCAGCAGCTTAGCTCAGGGGGCGCACACTGAAGCTTTCTTT. Translated, it gives CASSLAQGAHTEAFF.

The chain links TRBV5-1 to TRBJ2-7; D is uncertain. The V gene lost 2 bases and the J gene lost 6 bases, with 9 bases spanning the gap. The CDR3 is 12 residues long. The V gene's germline CDR1 is SGHRS and CDR2 YFSETQ. This chain's CDR3 is CASSFESTEQYF. The CDR3 bases are TGCGCCAGCAGCTTTGAGAGTACCGAGCAGTACTTC.

This clone showed up just once. V gene TRBV19 combines with J gene TRBJ1-3; unclear D gene. Between the trimmed V and J ends, which lost 3 bases and 0 bases, there was a span of 6 bases. Germline V gene data show CDR1 as LNHDA and CDR2 as SQIVND (reference sequence). The CDR3 has 14 residues. The CDR3, as DNA: TGTGCCAGTAGTATCATGGCCTCTGGAAACACCATATATTTT. Translation gives CASSIMASGNTIYF.

The rearrangement uses TRBV29-1 and TRBJ1-2; 9 bases fit TRBD1. The CDR3 sequence is 16 residues long. CDR1 and CDR2 from the germline V gene are SQVTM and ANQGSEA. V was clipped by 5 bases and J by 2 bases; unmatched bases: 12. This CDR3 reads CSVSPRLTGGNYGYTF. As DNA, the CDR3 is TGCAGCGTTTCCCCGAGGCTGACAGGGGGAAACTATGGCTACACCTTC.

This chain uses TRBV19 with TRBJ2-3; 12 positions match TRBD2. Trimming cost V 6 bases and J 5 bases; bases outside gene matches: 9. The germline gives CDR1 LNHDA, CDR2 SQIVND (reference sequence). The CDR3 is 16 amino acids. In nucleotides, the CDR3 is TGTGCCAGTAGGACTACGACTAGCGGGGGTCGAGATACGCAGTATTTT. It translates to CASRTTTSGGRDTQYF.

This chain uses TRBV2 with TRBJ1-5; D not resolved. V lost 3 bases and J 7 bases, leaving 10 bases between the germline ends. This CDR3 has 13 residues. CDR1 is SNHLY, CDR2 FYNNEI, per germline. CDR3: CASSDRREQPQHF. CDR3 coding DNA: TGTGCCAGCAGTGATCGGAGGGAACAGCCCCAGCATTTT.